These 8 T cell receptor beta chains share one sample of origin, sequenced in a study of post-analysis software for immune sequencing data (dated by TCRdb to the mid-2010s). The antigens for these receptors are not known. Findings and caveats that apply to the study as a whole: Four to six TRBV segments, including TRBV5-6, TRBV5-1 and TRBV20-1, were significantly more frequent in patients than controls.

Receptor libraries were prepared by PCR. The listed sequencing device is Illumina HiSeq 2500. To reduce PCR and sequencing biases, unique molecular identifiers were incorporated into the TCR beta cDNA libraries. TCRdb took the public reads, trimmed them with fastp at Q25, ran MiXCR for clone calling and kept in-frame beta chains. CDR3 protein duplicates are merged, each entry listing the most common genes and DNA. The sample table lists around 710,000 distinct CDR3 sequences, just over 45% of them with a count of one. The ten largest clones add up to approximately 5% of the sample. The specimen sequenced was blood. The receptors were gathered from a girl between 10 and 17 years old with multiple sclerosis.

This clonotype was observed a handful of times. The rearrangement joins TRBV18 to TRBJ2-5, with D unresolved. Trimming took 4 bases from V and 5 from J, leaving 14 bases between them. CDR1 and CDR2 (germline): KGHSH, LQKENI. CDR3 length: 14 residues. Here the CDR3 DNA reads TGTGCCAGCTCACGACTCGGTGGTCTGGAGACCCAGTACTTC. Protein product: CASSRLGGLETQYF.

V gene TRBV11-2 combines with J gene TRBJ2-5; 9 bases align to TRBD2. V was pared by 5 bases and J by 2 bases, with 9 bases of the junction left unmatched. Germline CDR1 reads SGHAT; CDR2 reads FQNNGV. The CDR3 has 16 amino acids. DNA for the CDR3: TGTGCCAGCAGCCGCGGGCTAGCGGGGATACAAGAGACCCAGTACTTC. Residues: CASSRGLAGIQETQYF.

J is TRBJ2-7 and V is TRBV7-2, with unresolved D. CDR3 length: 14 amino acids. The germline V and J ends were trimmed by 0 bases and 0 bases, with 6 bases remaining between them. Germline CDR1 SGHTA, CDR2 FQGNSA. The CDR3 is CTSSLADGSYEQYF. As DNA, the CDR3 is TGTACCAGCAGCTTAGCGGACGGCTCCTACGAGCAGTACTTC. Using reference TRBV7-2 and TRBJ2-7 for the parts outside the CDR3, the full variable domain is GAGVSQSPSNKVTEKGKDVELRCDPISGHTALYWYRQSLGQGLEFLIYFQGNSAPDKSGLPSDRFSAERTGGSVSTLTIQRTQQEDSAVYLCTSSLADGSYEQYFGPGTRLTVT.

V and J are TRBV10-3 and TRBJ2-5; TRBD1 might be the D (5 bases). Trimming cost V 5 bases and J 0 bases, with 7 bases left between them. The CDR3 runs 13 residues. Germline loops: CDR1 ENHRY, CDR2 SYGVKD. The CDR3 protein is CAISSGYQETQYF. The CDR3 bases are TGTGCCATCAGTTCAGGGTACCAAGAGACCCAGTACTTC.

In this sample, this clonotype turned up a few times. A read error may account for a junction end that differs from germline. V gene TRBV7-7 combines with J gene TRBJ2-7, with a possible D match to TRBD1 (5 bases). The CDR3 has 13 amino acids. Germline values: CDR1 SSHAT, CDR2 FNYEAQ (reference sequence). CDR3 in DNA: TGTGCTAGCAGCTTAGGGGCTCGCTACGAGCAGTACTTC. Amino acids: CASSLGARYEQYF.

This clonotype was found once. The chain combines TRBV12-3 or TRBV12-4 with TRBJ1-5; the D is unclear. Trimming shortened V by 4 bases and J by 3 bases, and 13 bases separated the two germline ends. This CDR3 contains 15 residues. CDR3 nucleotide sequence: TGTGCCAGCAGTTCCCCCATGCAGCTCAATCAGCCCCAGCATTTT. Its protein product is CASSSPMQLNQPQHF.

This clonotype was counted between two and nine times. The chain links TRBV19 to TRBJ2-5; perhaps TRBD1 as D (6 bases). Germline-derived CDR1 and CDR2 are LNHDA and SQIVND (reference sequence). The germline V and J ends were trimmed by 4 bases and 1 base, with 10 bases remaining between them. The CDR3 contains 14 residues. DNA of the CDR3: TGTGCCAGTAGTAAACAGGGACCCCAAGAGACCCAGTACTTC. It translates to CASSKQGPQETQYF.

This clonotype has more than one count but fewer than ten. The V gene is TRBV2, the J gene TRBJ2-4; D gene unclear. Germline loops: CDR1 SNHLY, CDR2 FYNNEI. This CDR3 comprises 14 residues. The germline V and J ends were trimmed by 6 bases and 0 bases, with 9 bases remaining between them. The CDR3 region has the DNA TGTGCCAGCAGCCAGCCTTCAGCCAAAAACATTCAGTACTTC. Translation: CASSQPSAKNIQYF.